In its sample, the clone carrying this TCR beta chain was seen a few times. Its antigen is currently unknown. The sequenced template was RNA, covering the TCR beta CDR3 region. HTBI primers served in a first-round RT-PCR, which a second-round multiplex PCR followed. Each CDR3 protein gets one entry after TCRdb re-called the multiplex PCR reads with MiXCR. The sample consists of around 1,000,000 distinct CDR3 sequences, about two fifths of them appearing once. These data belong to a study of Graves' ophthalmopathy and Graves' hyperthyroidism. Study details: In this cohort's terms, stable hyperthyroidism meant no ophthalmopathy by 18 months of follow-up. General study findings and limits: The study's model predicted ophthalmopathy progression at 65% to 71% sensitivity and about 72% specificity.

Hyperthyroidism in these 18- to 65-year-old patients was newly diagnosed, lasting under 2 months. The CDR3 contains 16 residues. Germline-derived CDR1 and CDR2 are LNHNV and YYDKDF (reference sequence). V lost 0 bases, J lost 0 bases, and 12 bases lay in between. The sequenced sample was peripheral blood or thyroid tissue (not recorded which). The chain has TRBV15 and TRBJ2-7; a possible D gene is TRBD1 (6 bases). This clonotype was sampled from an adult man with Graves' hyperthyroidism. The CDR3 DNA follows: TGTGCCACCAGCAGAGATCATTCGGGACACTCCTACGAGCAGTACTTC. It codes for CATSRDHSGHSYEQYF.